Listed below are T cell receptor beta chains from one sample, sequenced in a study of T cell repertoires in cytomegalovirus infection. For these TCRs, the target antigens are not known. MiXCR, run by TCRdb on the reads, gives a single entry per CDR3 protein. The sample shows hundreds of thousands of distinct CDR3 sequences, about 42% of them seen only once. Sequences were derived from cultured PBMCs, sampled from culture after CMV antigen stimulation. These receptors all come from a human donor in good health (CMV status not recorded). Some clones in this sample may be carry-over from other donors' samples. Each CDR3 is given with its conserved first and last residue. Rows may omit the clone size; those that give it use once, few, many or a size class.

clone size	V gene	J gene	CDR3 protein
NA	TRBV6-1	TRBJ2-1	CASSARLSGGPGEQFF
few	TRBV5-5	TRBJ2-3	CASSGGQGATDTQYF
few	TRBV7-6	TRBJ2-3	CASSYGGGSTDTQYF
NA	TRBV7-6	TRBJ2-7	CASSTIGAAQGYEQYF
many	TRBV6-1	TRBJ2-1	CASSFRDRLYEQFF
NA	TRBV12-3/TRBV12-4	TRBJ1-5	CASSFRGGESNQPQHF
many	TRBV7-2	TRBJ1-5	CASSQQGSSHSNQPQHF
NA	TRBV12-3/TRBV12-4	TRBJ2-1	CASSLSGRAITYEQFF
few	TRBV4-1	TRBJ2-1	CASSLLPGTAGEQFF
few	TRBV29-1	TRBJ2-5	CSVEDRFPGTQYF
NA	TRBV7-2	TRBJ1-2	CASSFGFNYGYTF
NA	TRBV6-1	TRBJ2-2	CATQKQLGYAGELFF
NA	TRBV12-3/TRBV12-4	TRBJ2-7	CASSLGTAAYYEQYF
few	TRBV14	TRBJ1-1	CASSQYRLNTEAFF
few	TRBV12-3/TRBV12-4	TRBJ2-3	CASSSGGRGGPTDTQYF
NA	TRBV7-6	TRBJ1-4	CASSLQGNGKLFF
NA	TRBV5-4	TRBJ2-7	CASSWGQGNNYEQYF
NA	TRBV7-2	TRBJ2-1	CASSPASGNAEQFF
NA	TRBV4-2	TRBJ1-4	CASSQDWGPSTLPEKLFF
NA	TRBV6-2/TRBV6-3	TRBJ1-2	CASSYSLGTGYGYTF
few	TRBV10-3	TRBJ2-3	CAISEIVLSTSDTQYF
few	TRBV7-2	TRBJ2-7	CASSFLGGSGEGQYF
once	TRBV10-3	TRBJ2-4	CAISELLAPAKNIQYF
NA	TRBV27	TRBJ2-1	CASWPLGGGVFEQFF
NA	TRBV6-8	TRBJ2-1	CASSYSTGLAGERGDEQFF
NA	TRBV20-1	TRBJ2-7	CSARDRGLSYEQYF
NA	TRBV11-1	TRBJ2-1	CASNSGTGYHNEQFF
NA	TRBV7-2	TRBJ2-7	CASSLGGIPYEQYF
few	TRBV7-2	TRBJ2-5	CASIRADRGETQYF
NA	TRBV6-5	TRBJ1-4	CASKPGQANEKLFF
few	TRBV27	TRBJ2-1	CASRKGSGVHEQFF
NA	TRBV7-6	TRBJ2-2	CASSLIGENTGELFF
NA	TRBV6-2/TRBV6-3	TRBJ2-3	CASSYPAGVSTDTQYF
few	TRBV4-1	TRBJ1-5	CASSQTGRGNQPQHF
NA	TRBV12-3/TRBV12-4	TRBJ2-6	CASSFGQGASGANVLTF
few	TRBV6-1	TRBJ1-1	CASSVFRVNTEAFF
NA	TRBV5-1	TRBJ2-1	CASSFATSDEQFF
many	TRBV7-2	TRBJ1-5	CASSLGVVQPQHF
NA	TRBV19	TRBJ1-2	CASSPGQPDRFGGYTF
few	TRBV19	TRBJ1-1	CASRGIRYTEAFF
NA	TRBV6-6	TRBJ2-7	CASSYWTGGAKYEQYF
few	TRBV6-1	TRBJ2-7	CASKLSPYEQYF
few	TRBV7-8	TRBJ2-7	CASSSSWREGNEQYF
NA	TRBV7-2	TRBJ2-5	CASSFQWTDWETQYF
few	TRBV2	TRBJ2-5	CASRGTEETQYF
many	TRBV12-3/TRBV12-4	TRBJ2-5	CASSTLAGGQETQYF
NA	TRBV5-5	TRBJ2-7	CASSLGTGGLEQYF
NA	TRBV7-2	TRBJ2-1	CASSLRLAGATNEQFF
NA	TRBV19	TRBJ1-1	CASTPLDYRGTEAFF
few	TRBV6-6	TRBJ1-1	CASSRVVRTEAFF
NA	TRBV20-1	TRBJ2-7	CSAYRGFYEQYF
NA	TRBV20-1	TRBJ1-5	CSATGRNQPQHF
NA	TRBV27	TRBJ2-4	CASSPRARNIQYF
NA	TRBV19	TRBJ2-2	CASIEERLAGGTGELFF
once	TRBV7-4	TRBJ2-5	CASSPLGVTQYF
NA	TRBV6-1	TRBJ1-5	CASRTGGSGQPQHF
NA	TRBV2	TRBJ2-5	CASSEEDGRSRETQYF
NA	TRBV10-1	TRBJ1-6	CASSPLRARTGLEDNSPLHF
once	TRBV12-3/TRBV12-4	TRBJ2-3	CASSYLREDTQYF